The rows below give T cell receptor beta chains drawn from one sample of a study of T-cell memory formation after mild COVID-19. TCRdb used MiXCR to reprocess the 5' RACE reads, holding one entry per CDR3 protein. The profile covers a few hundred thousand distinct CDR3 sequences, with 20% to 25% appearing a single time and around 13% taken by the ten largest. Sequencing used PBMCs or a T cell subset sorted from them (not recorded which). These receptors originate from an adult woman who had mild COVID-19 (a few samples of this study predate the infection). Cell type and time point are not known. Both conserved end residues are part of each CDR3. The order of the fields is J gene, V gene, clone size, D gene, CDR3 DNA, CDR3 protein. A D gene is named only where the DNA matches it firmly. Clone size is stated in some rows and not others, as once, few, many or a class when expanded.

j_gene: TRBJ1-2
v_gene: TRBV9
abundance: few
d_gene: .
CDR3nt: TGTGCCAGCAGCGTAGGACCCGACTTAGCGTTGAGGGGAACCAACTATGGCTACACCTTC
CDR3aa: CASSVGPDLALRGTNYGYTF

j_gene: TRBJ1-2
v_gene: TRBV6-6
abundance: .
d_gene: TRBD1
CDR3nt: TGTGCCAGCACCCAAAAACAGGGGGCTTACCTCTATGGCTACACCTTC
CDR3aa: CASTQKQGAYLYGYTF

j_gene: TRBJ2-7
v_gene: TRBV7-9
abundance: .
d_gene: .
CDR3nt: TGTGCCAGCAGCTTAGTTCGGTTCGGTCCCCCCTACGAGCAGTACTTC
CDR3aa: CASSLVRFGPPYEQYF

j_gene: TRBJ2-3
v_gene: TRBV5-1
abundance: few
d_gene: TRBD2
CDR3nt: TGCGCCAGCAGCGAAGGGACTAGGGGCAGCACAGATACGCAGTATTTT
CDR3aa: CASSEGTRGSTDTQYF

j_gene: TRBJ2-7
v_gene: TRBV24-1
abundance: few
d_gene: .
CDR3nt: TGTGCCACCATGGGGGAGGTTGGCGAGCAGTACTTC
CDR3aa: CATMGEVGEQYF

j_gene: TRBJ2-5
v_gene: TRBV4-3
abundance: .
d_gene: .
CDR3nt: TGCGCCAGCAGCCAAGACAACGGCGGCGGGAAGACCCAGTACTTC
CDR3aa: CASSQDNGGGKTQYF

j_gene: TRBJ2-7
v_gene: TRBV12-3/TRBV12-4
abundance: few
d_gene: .
CDR3nt: TGTGCCAGCAGTCCGCGGACAGAGCAGTACTTC
CDR3aa: CASSPRTEQYF

j_gene: TRBJ1-1
v_gene: TRBV5-6
abundance: many
d_gene: .
CDR3nt: TGTGCCAGCAGCCGCGCTAAGAACACTGAAGCTTTCTTT
CDR3aa: CASSRAKNTEAFF

j_gene: TRBJ2-1
v_gene: TRBV12-3/TRBV12-4
abundance: .
d_gene: .
CDR3nt: TGTGCCAGCAGTTACACGGAAACCTACAATGAGCAGTTCTTC
CDR3aa: CASSYTETYNEQFF

j_gene: TRBJ1-2
v_gene: TRBV18
abundance: many
d_gene: .
CDR3nt: TGTGCCAGCTCACCCGGCGGGACGGCGGCCTATGGCTACACCTTC
CDR3aa: CASSPGGTAAYGYTF

j_gene: TRBJ2-3
v_gene: TRBV12-3/TRBV12-4
abundance: .
d_gene: .
CDR3nt: TGTGCCAGCAGCCCCGGGGTGAGTTGGGCGGCCGATACGCAGTATTTT
CDR3aa: CASSPGVSWAADTQYF

j_gene: TRBJ2-3
v_gene: TRBV20-1
abundance: few
d_gene: TRBD2
CDR3nt: TGCAGTGCTAGTGTCGGGCTAGCGGGAATCACAGATACGCAGTATTTT
CDR3aa: CSASVGLAGITDTQYF

j_gene: TRBJ2-2
v_gene: TRBV12-3/TRBV12-4
abundance: few
d_gene: .
CDR3nt: TGTGCCAGCAGTTACGACGCCGGGGAGCTGTTTTTT
CDR3aa: CASSYDAGELFF

j_gene: TRBJ2-5
v_gene: TRBV20-1
abundance: .
d_gene: .
CDR3nt: TGCAGTGCTAGGCCCCCAGAGACCCAGTACTTC
CDR3aa: CSARPPETQYF

j_gene: TRBJ2-7
v_gene: TRBV29-1
abundance: .
d_gene: TRBD1
CDR3nt: TGCAGCGTTGAAGTTGGGACAGGGAGCTCCTACGAGCAGTACTTC
CDR3aa: CSVEVGTGSSYEQYF

j_gene: TRBJ2-7
v_gene: TRBV4-2
abundance: many
d_gene: TRBD1
CDR3nt: TGTGCCAGCAGCCAGGCCAACCTAGGGGGCTTGGGCGAGCAGTACTTC
CDR3aa: CASSQANLGGLGEQYF

j_gene: TRBJ2-7
v_gene: TRBV20-1
abundance: few
d_gene: .
CDR3nt: TGCAGTGCTAGAGTGGTGGGGCTCACCTACGAGCAGTACTTC
CDR3aa: CSARVVGLTYEQYF

j_gene: TRBJ2-1
v_gene: TRBV7-9
abundance: .
d_gene: TRBD1
CDR3nt: TGTGCCAGCAGCTCTTCTCAGGGGGCGGATGAGCAGTTCTTC
CDR3aa: CASSSSQGADEQFF

j_gene: TRBJ2-7
v_gene: TRBV5-1
abundance: few
d_gene: .
CDR3nt: TGCGCCAGCAGCTTGCGGAGCGGTCCCTACGAGCAGTACTTC
CDR3aa: CASSLRSGPYEQYF

j_gene: TRBJ2-3
v_gene: TRBV9
abundance: few
d_gene: TRBD2
CDR3nt: TGTGCCAGCAGCGTTTCGACTAGCGGGAGATCGATAGATACGCAGTATTTT
CDR3aa: CASSVSTSGRSIDTQYF

j_gene: TRBJ2-5
v_gene: TRBV7-2
abundance: many
d_gene: TRBD2
CDR3nt: TGTGCCAGCAGCTTAGACCTAGCGGGAGGACGACGGGTTACCCAGTACTTC
CDR3aa: CASSLDLAGGRRVTQYF

j_gene: TRBJ2-5
v_gene: TRBV5-8
abundance: once
d_gene: TRBD2
CDR3nt: TGTGCCAGCAGCCGACTAGCTCTGGGGCAAGAGACCCAGTACTTC
CDR3aa: CASSRLALGQETQYF

j_gene: TRBJ2-7
v_gene: TRBV9
abundance: .
d_gene: .
CDR3nt: TGTGCCAGCAGCGTAGAAGGGTTCGAGCAGTACTTC
CDR3aa: CASSVEGFEQYF

j_gene: TRBJ2-7
v_gene: TRBV20-1
abundance: .
d_gene: .
CDR3nt: TGCAGTGCTAGACTCGGTACGGCTCCGGGGGTTGAGCAGTACTTC
CDR3aa: CSARLGTAPGVEQYF

j_gene: TRBJ2-5
v_gene: TRBV7-9
abundance: .
d_gene: TRBD1
CDR3nt: TGTGCCAGCAGCTTAATAAGGGACAGGTCACAAGAGACCCAGTACTTC
CDR3aa: CASSLIRDRSQETQYF

j_gene: TRBJ2-1
v_gene: TRBV6-5
abundance: few
d_gene: TRBD2
CDR3nt: TGTGCCAGCAGTTATCGGGAGGGGTTGAATGAGCAGTTCTTC
CDR3aa: CASSYREGLNEQFF

j_gene: TRBJ2-7
v_gene: TRBV9
abundance: .
d_gene: TRBD2
CDR3nt: TGTGCCAGCAGCGTAGTGCCTAGCGGGGACTACGAGCAGTACTTC
CDR3aa: CASSVVPSGDYEQYF

j_gene: TRBJ1-1
v_gene: TRBV16
abundance: few
d_gene: .
CDR3nt: TGTGCCAGCAGCCAAACCCGTAACACTGAAGCTTTCTTT
CDR3aa: CASSQTRNTEAFF

j_gene: TRBJ2-3
v_gene: TRBV2
abundance: .
d_gene: .
CDR3nt: TGTGCCAGCAGTGCCCACGACACCCGCACAGATACGCAGTATTTT
CDR3aa: CASSAHDTRTDTQYF

j_gene: TRBJ2-3
v_gene: TRBV20-1
abundance: .
d_gene: TRBD2
CDR3nt: TGCAGTGCTGGCCGGACTAGCGGGAAAATCGGTCGCACAGATACGCAGTATTTT
CDR3aa: CSAGRTSGKIGRTDTQYF

j_gene: TRBJ2-2
v_gene: TRBV4-3
abundance: few
d_gene: .
CDR3nt: TGCGCCAGCAGCCAAGAGCGTACCGGGACCGGGGAGCTGTTTTTT
CDR3aa: CASSQERTGTGELFF

j_gene: TRBJ2-2
v_gene: TRBV7-2
abundance: .
d_gene: .
CDR3nt: TGTGCCAGCAGTTCAAGGGGTGGGCCCGGGGAGCTGTTTTTT
CDR3aa: CASSSRGGPGELFF

j_gene: TRBJ1-1
v_gene: TRBV7-6
abundance: .
d_gene: TRBD1
CDR3nt: TGTGCCAGCAGCTCAAGACAGGGGGAGGCTGAAGCTTTCTTT
CDR3aa: CASSSRQGEAEAFF

j_gene: TRBJ2-3
v_gene: TRBV5-6
abundance: .
d_gene: .
CDR3nt: TGTGCCAGCAGCCCGACGGTATCTAGCACAGATACGCAGTATTTT
CDR3aa: CASSPTVSSTDTQYF

j_gene: TRBJ2-3
v_gene: TRBV3-1
abundance: .
d_gene: TRBD2
CDR3nt: TGTGCCAGCAGCCAAGAAGCTTCGACTAGCCTCGCGCAGTATTTT
CDR3aa: CASSQEASTSLAQYF

j_gene: TRBJ2-7
v_gene: TRBV6-2/TRBV6-3
abundance: .
d_gene: .
CDR3nt: TGTGCCAGCAGTTATGGTTTGAGGTCGTCCTACGAGCAGTACTTC
CDR3aa: CASSYGLRSSYEQYF

j_gene: TRBJ2-1
v_gene: TRBV7-3
abundance: .
d_gene: .
CDR3nt: TGTGCCAGCAGCCCGGACGCTTCCTACAATGAGCAGTTCTTC
CDR3aa: CASSPDASYNEQFF

j_gene: TRBJ2-1
v_gene: TRBV7-2
abundance: .
d_gene: TRBD2
CDR3nt: TGTGCCAGCAGCCCTCCTGGTCCGCGGGGGTACAATGAGCAGTTCTTC
CDR3aa: CASSPPGPRGYNEQFF

j_gene: TRBJ2-7
v_gene: TRBV9
abundance: few
d_gene: TRBD2
CDR3nt: TGTGCCAGCAGCGCGCCTAGCGGGAGCGACGAGCAGTACTTC
CDR3aa: CASSAPSGSDEQYF

j_gene: TRBJ1-4
v_gene: TRBV15
abundance: few
d_gene: .
CDR3nt: TGTGCCACCAGCAGCAGAACCGGGACAACTAATGAAAAACTGTTTTTT
CDR3aa: CATSSRTGTTNEKLFF

j_gene: TRBJ2-5
v_gene: TRBV7-2
abundance: .
d_gene: TRBD2
CDR3nt: TGTGCCAGCAGCTTAAGGAGCGGGGGGAGAGAGACCCAGTACTTC
CDR3aa: CASSLRSGGRETQYF

j_gene: TRBJ2-2
v_gene: TRBV29-1
abundance: few
d_gene: TRBD1
CDR3nt: TGCAGTAGACAGGGGAAGATAGTAGGGAGGGAGCTGTTTTTT
CDR3aa: CSRQGKIVGRELFF

j_gene: TRBJ1-2
v_gene: TRBV24-1
abundance: few
d_gene: .
CDR3nt: TGTGCCACCAGTGATTCGGGACGCTTTCCGTATGGCTACACCTTC
CDR3aa: CATSDSGRFPYGYTF

j_gene: TRBJ2-4
v_gene: TRBV7-2
abundance: few
d_gene: .
CDR3nt: TGTGCCAGCAGCTCTCCTAGGGGTTCGGTGAACATTCAGTACTTC
CDR3aa: CASSSPRGSVNIQYF

j_gene: TRBJ1-1
v_gene: TRBV24-1
abundance: few
d_gene: .
CDR3nt: TGTGCCACCAGTGACCCAGCCAAAACGGGGACCCTCCAAGCTTTCTTT
CDR3aa: CATSDPAKTGTLQAFF

j_gene: TRBJ2-5
v_gene: TRBV12-3/TRBV12-4
abundance: .
d_gene: TRBD2
CDR3nt: TGTGCCAGCAGTAGGCCCGGACTAGCGCCCGAGACCCAGTACTTC
CDR3aa: CASSRPGLAPETQYF

j_gene: TRBJ1-2
v_gene: TRBV11-2
abundance: few
d_gene: .
CDR3nt: TGTGCCAGCAGCTTAGTAGGGGGAAGAGGGATCTTC
CDR3aa: CASSLVGGRGIF

j_gene: TRBJ1-1
v_gene: TRBV19
abundance: once
d_gene: .
CDR3nt: TGTGCCAGTAGTATTGATGTGGGTGAGAACACTGAAGCTTTCTTT
CDR3aa: CASSIDVGENTEAFF

j_gene: TRBJ2-3
v_gene: TRBV24-1
abundance: few
d_gene: .
CDR3nt: TGTGCCACCAGTGATTTTGCGGGGTCGGATACGCAGTATTTT
CDR3aa: CATSDFAGSDTQYF

j_gene: TRBJ2-7
v_gene: TRBV18
abundance: few
d_gene: TRBD2
CDR3nt: TGTGCCAGCTCCCGTACCTTGGCGGGAGGTGCCACCTACGAGCAGTACTTC
CDR3aa: CASSRTLAGGATYEQYF

j_gene: TRBJ1-4
v_gene: TRBV20-1
abundance: .
d_gene: .
CDR3nt: TGCAGTGCTAGAGATAGTAGGGTAACTAATGAAAAACTGTTTTTT
CDR3aa: CSARDSRVTNEKLFF

j_gene: TRBJ2-1
v_gene: TRBV29-1
abundance: .
d_gene: .
CDR3nt: TGCAGCGTGACCTCCTACAATGAGCAGTTCTTC
CDR3aa: CSVTSYNEQFF